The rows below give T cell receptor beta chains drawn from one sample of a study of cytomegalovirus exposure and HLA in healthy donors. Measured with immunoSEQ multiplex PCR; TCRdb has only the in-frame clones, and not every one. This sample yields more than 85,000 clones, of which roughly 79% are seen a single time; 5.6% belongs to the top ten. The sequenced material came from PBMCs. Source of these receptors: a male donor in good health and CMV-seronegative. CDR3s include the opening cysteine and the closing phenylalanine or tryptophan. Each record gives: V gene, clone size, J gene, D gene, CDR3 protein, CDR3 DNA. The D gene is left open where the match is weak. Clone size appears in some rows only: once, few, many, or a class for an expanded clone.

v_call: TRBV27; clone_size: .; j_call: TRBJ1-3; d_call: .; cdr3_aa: CASSLSVGMHTIYF; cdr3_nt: TGTGCCAGCAGTTTATCGGTCGGGATGCACACCATATATTTT
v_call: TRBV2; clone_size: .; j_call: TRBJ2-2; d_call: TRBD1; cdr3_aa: CANQGANTGELFF; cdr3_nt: TGTGCCAACCAGGGGGCGAACACCGGGGAGCTGTTTTTT
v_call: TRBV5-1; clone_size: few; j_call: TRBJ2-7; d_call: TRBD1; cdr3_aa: CASSRTGGSYEQYF; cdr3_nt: TGCGCCAGCAGCAGGACAGGGGGCTCCTACGAGCAGTACTTC
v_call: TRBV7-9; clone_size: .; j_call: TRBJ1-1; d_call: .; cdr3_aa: CASSWSGVANTEAFF; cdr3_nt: TGTGCCAGCAGCTGGAGCGGTGTGGCCAACACTGAAGCTTTCTTT
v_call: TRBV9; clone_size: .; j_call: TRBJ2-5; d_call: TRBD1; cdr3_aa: CASSAGQGVRETQYF; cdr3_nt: TGTGCCAGCAGCGCCGGACAGGGTGTAAGGGAGACCCAGTACTTC
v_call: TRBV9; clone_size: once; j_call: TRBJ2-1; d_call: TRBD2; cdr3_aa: CASSGGLAGDLFF; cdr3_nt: TGTGCCAGCAGCGGTGGACTAGCGGGAGACTTGTTCTTC
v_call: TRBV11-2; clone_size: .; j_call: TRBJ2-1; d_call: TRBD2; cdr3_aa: CASSFGRGGITNNEQFF; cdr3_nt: TGTGCCAGCAGCTTTGGACGGGGGGGGATTACGAACAATGAGCAGTTCTTC
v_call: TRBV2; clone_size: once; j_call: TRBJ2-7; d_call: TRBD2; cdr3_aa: CASSSTSGRADSYEQYF; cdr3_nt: TGTGCCAGCAGTTCCACTAGCGGGAGGGCCGATTCCTACGAGCAGTACTTC
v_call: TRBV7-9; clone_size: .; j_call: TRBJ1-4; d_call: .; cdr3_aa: CSSSLGYTGTNEKLFF; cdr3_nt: TGTTCCAGCAGCTTAGGATATACAGGGACTAATGAAAAACTGTTTTTT
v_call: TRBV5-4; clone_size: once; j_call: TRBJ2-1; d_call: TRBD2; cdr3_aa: CASSFGSGTYNEQFF; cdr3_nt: TGTGCCAGCAGCTTTGGTAGCGGGACTTACAATGAGCAGTTCTTC
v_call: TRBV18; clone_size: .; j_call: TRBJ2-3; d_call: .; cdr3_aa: CASSPTSSTDTQYF; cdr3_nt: TGTGCCAGCTCACCAACTTCATCCACAGATACGCAGTATTTT
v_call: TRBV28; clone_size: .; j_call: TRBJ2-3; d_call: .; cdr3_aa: CASTRASTDTQYF; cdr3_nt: TGTGCCAGCACCAGGGCGTCCACAGATACGCAGTATTTT
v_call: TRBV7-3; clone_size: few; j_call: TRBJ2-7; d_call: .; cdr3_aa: CASSRGREYEQYF; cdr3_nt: TGTGCCAGCAGCCGGGGACGGGAGTACGAGCAGTACTTC
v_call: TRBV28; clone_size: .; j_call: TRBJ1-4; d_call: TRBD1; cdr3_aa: CASSLTGGNEKLFF; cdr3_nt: TGTGCCAGCAGTTTAACAGGGGGGAACGAAAAACTGTTTTTT
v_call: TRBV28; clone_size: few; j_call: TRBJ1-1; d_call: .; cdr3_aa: CASSLEWSTTEAFF; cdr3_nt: TGTGCCAGCAGTTTAGAGTGGAGTACCACTGAAGCTTTCTTT
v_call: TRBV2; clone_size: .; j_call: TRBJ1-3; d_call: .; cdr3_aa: CASKETGISGNTIYF; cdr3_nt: TGTGCCAGCAAAGAAACGGGGATCTCTGGAAACACCATATATTTT
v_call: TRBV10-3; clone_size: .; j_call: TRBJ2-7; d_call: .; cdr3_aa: CAISDRGRTYEQYF; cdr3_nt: TGTGCCATCAGTGATCGGGGTAGGACCTACGAGCAGTACTTC
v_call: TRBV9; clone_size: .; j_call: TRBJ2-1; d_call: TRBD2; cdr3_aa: CASSNTPFTSGSGEQFF; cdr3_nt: TGTGCCAGCAGCAACACCCCTTTTACTAGCGGGAGCGGTGAGCAGTTCTTC
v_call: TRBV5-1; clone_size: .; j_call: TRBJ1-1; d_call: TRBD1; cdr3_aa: CASSLTDRAEAFF; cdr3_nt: TGCGCCAGCAGCTTGACGGACAGGGCTGAAGCTTTCTTT
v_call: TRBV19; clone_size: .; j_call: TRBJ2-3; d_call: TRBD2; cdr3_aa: CASSISAGGPTDTQYF; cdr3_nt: TGTGCCAGTAGTATCTCGGCGGGAGGCCCCACAGATACGCAGTATTTT
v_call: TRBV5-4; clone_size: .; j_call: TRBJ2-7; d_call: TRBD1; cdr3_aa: CASSWTRTGNEQYF; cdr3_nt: TGTGCCAGCAGCTGGACTCGGACAGGGAACGAGCAGTACTTC
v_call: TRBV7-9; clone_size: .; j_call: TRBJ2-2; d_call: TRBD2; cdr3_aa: CASSLVILAGTGELFF; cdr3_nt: TGTGCCAGCAGCTTAGTAATCCTAGCGGGAACCGGGGAGCTGTTTTTT
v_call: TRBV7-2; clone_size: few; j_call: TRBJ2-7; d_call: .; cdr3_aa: CASSERGASSYEQYF; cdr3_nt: TGTGCCAGCAGCGAACGGGGGGCGAGCTCCTACGAGCAGTACTTC
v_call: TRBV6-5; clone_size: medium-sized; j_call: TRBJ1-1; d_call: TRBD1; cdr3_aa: CASSVGDRETTEAFF; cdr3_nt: TGTGCCAGCAGTGTGGGGGACAGGGAGACCACTGAAGCTTTCTTT
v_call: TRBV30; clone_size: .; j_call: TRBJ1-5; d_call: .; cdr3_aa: CAWGEGWGMDQPQHF; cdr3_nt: TGTGCCTGGGGGGAGGGGTGGGGTATGGATCAGCCCCAGCATTTT
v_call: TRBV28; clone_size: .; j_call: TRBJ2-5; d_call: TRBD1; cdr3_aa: CASSSRDSFQETQYF; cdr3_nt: TGTGCCAGCAGTTCCCGGGACAGCTTCCAAGAGACCCAGTACTTC